What follows are 15 T cell receptor beta chains derived from one specimen sequenced in a study of read filtering for tumor transcriptome and immune sequencing. This library used around 0.4 ug RNA and molecular barcoded adaptors spanning alpha/delta and beta/gamma chains. MiXCR, run by TCRdb on the reads, gives a single entry per CDR3 protein. The sample has fewer than 30,000 distinct CDR3 sequences, approximately 15% seen once. The sequencing input was a population of CD138-negative cells sorted from bone marrow. The receptors were sampled from a donor over 35 with multiple myeloma.

This clonotype has at least ten counts. The chain uses TRBV5-1 and TRBJ1-1; 7 bases line up with TRBD1. The CDR3 sequence is 16 residues long. The J segment lost 2 bases and the V segment lost 4 bases, leaving 11 bases of the junction unmatched. Per germline, CDR1 SGHRS and CDR2 YFSETQ. The CDR3: CASSPSGQLINTEAFF. As DNA, the CDR3 is TGCGCCAGCAGCCCCTCGGGACAGCTAATCAACACTGAAGCTTTCTTT.

This clonotype was seen at least ten times. The V call is TRBV19, the J call TRBJ2-1, with D perhaps being TRBD1 or TRBD2 (5 bases each). V lost 7 bases to trimming and J lost 4 bases, with 14 bases between them. Germline CDR1 and CDR2: LNHDA and SQIVND (reference sequence). The CDR3 has 14 residues. The DNA for the CDR3 is TGTGCCAGTACCTTACCGGGACGGTACAATGAGCAGTTCTTC. This gives the protein CASTLPGRYNEQFF.

This clonotype has ten or more counts. The genes are TRBV23-1 and TRBJ2-1; a possible D gene is TRBD1 (6 bases). TRBV23-1 is filed as an ORF, its function uncertain. The V gene lost 8 bases and the J gene lost 5 bases, with 16 bases spanning the gap. This CDR3 has 14 amino acids. The CDR3 region is CASPRGTAHNEQFF. CDR3 nucleotide sequence: TGCGCCAGCCCCAGGGGTACCGCCCACAATGAGCAGTTCTTC.

This clonotype was found many times. This chain joins TRBV5-1 and TRBJ1-5; D gene ambiguous. The length of the CDR3 is 13 residues. Germline CDR1 SGHRS, CDR2 YFSETQ. V lost 7 bases to trimming and J lost 5 bases, with 13 bases between them. Here the CDR3 DNA reads TGCGCCAGCCGACTTCATACCGATCAGCCCCAGCATTTT. Its protein is CASRLHTDQPQHF.

This clonotype was counted at least ten times. CDR3 nucleotide sequence: TGTGCCAGCAGCGGACTGCCGAAATACAATGAGCAGTTCTTC. It codes for CASSGLPKYNEQFF. The J gene is TRBJ2-1, the V gene TRBV28, with D maybe TRBD2 (5 bases). The V end was cut by 6 bases, the J end by 4 bases, with 13 bases between. CDR3 size: 14 residues. Germline V gene sequence: CDR1 MDHEN, CDR2 SYDVKM.

As to this clonotype: This is likely an artifact of a read error, given a far larger clone one base away. The V call is TRBV3-2, the J call TRBJ2-2. TRBV3-2 has pseudogene status. CDR3 size: 14 residues. The CDR3 coding sequence is TGTGCCAGCAGCCAAGAATCCCACACCGGGGTGCTGTTTTTT. Amino acids: CASSQESHTGVLFF.

A remark on this clonotype: The junction does not match germline at one end; this may be a read error. The chain joins TRBV18 to TRBJ2-1; 7 positions agree with TRBD1. The CDR3 extends over 15 amino acids. The germline gives CDR1 KGHSH, CDR2 LQKENI. The CDR3 coding sequence is TGTGCCAGCTCACCGGGACAGAGCTCCTATAATGAGCAGCTCTTC. This codes for CASSPGQSSYNEQLF.

This clonotype was picked up many times. The chain joins TRBV27 to TRBJ2-1; 8 nucleotides align to TRBD2. V trimming: 6 bases; J trimming: 6 bases; junction bases outside the gene matches: 10. CDR1 is MNHEY, CDR2 SMNVEV, per germline (reference sequence). This CDR3 has 15 residues. The CDR3 here is CASSPPWTSSNEQFF. The CDR3 DNA follows: TGTGCCAGCAGCCCCCCTTGGACTAGCAGCAATGAGCAGTTCTTC.

This clonotype has a count of ten or more. The chain links TRBV11-2 to TRBJ2-3; a possible D gene is TRBD2 (6 bases). V was pared by 1 base and J by 3 bases, with 17 bases between. Germline V lookup: CDR1 SGHAT, CDR2 FQNNGV. This CDR3 spans 17 amino acids. The CDR3 reads CASSLVTGVGRTDTQYF. The CDR3, as DNA: TGTGCCAGCAGCTTAGTGACCGGGGTGGGGAGGACAGATACGCAGTATTTT.

Ten or more counts support this clonotype. The J gene is TRBJ1-1, the V gene TRBV11-2; D remains unclear. The germline V gene encodes CDR1 SGHAT and CDR2 FQNNGV. CDR3 length: 12 residues. V lost 5 bases to trimming and J lost 4 bases, with 8 bases between them. The DNA of the CDR3 is TGTGCCAGCAGCGCATTGGGCACTGAAGCTTTCTTT. The encoded protein is CASSALGTEAFF.

This clonotype has only a few counts. One base separates it from a far larger clone, so it is likely a read error. The chain employs TRBV11-3 and TRBJ2-1, with TRBD2 identical over 8 bases. Per germline, CDR1 SGHNT and CDR2 YENEEA. V trimming: 1 base; J trimming: 6 bases; junction bases outside the gene matches: 5. The CDR3 loop spans 15 amino acids. CDR3 protein: CASSLGAGDINEQFF. CDR3 coding DNA: TGTGCCAGCAGCTTAGGAGCGGGAGATATCAATGAGCAGTTCTTC.

At least ten counts were recorded for this clonotype. The chain is built from TRBV6-5 and TRBJ1-1; maybe TRBD1 (6 bases). Germline V CDR1 and CDR2: MNHEY, SVGAGI. The CDR3 is 13 amino acids. The V and J ends lost 0 bases and 5 bases respectively, with 7 bases between them. CDR3 sequence (DNA): TGTGCCAGCAGTTACTCAGGGGGAACTGAAGCTTTCTTT. This codes for CASSYSGGTEAFF.

In this sample, this clonotype turned up many times. This chain connects TRBV5-1 to TRBJ1-2; D might be TRBD1 (6 bases). Germline lookup yields CDR1 SGHRS and CDR2 YFSETQ. V was pared by 0 bases and J by 4 bases, with 16 bases between. This CDR3 comprises 16 residues. The CDR3 DNA reads as TGCGCCAGCAGCTTGGATTTACCGGGGGCTGGCTATGGCTACACCTTC. Translation gives CASSLDLPGAGYGYTF.

This clonotype was seen repeatedly, ten times or more. This chain connects TRBV12-3 or TRBV12-4 to TRBJ2-1; D is uncertain. The CDR3 has 14 amino acids. V shed 6 bases and J shed 1 base, with 10 bases lying between them. CDR3 residues: CASSPDRSYNEQFF. For the CDR3, the DNA is TGTGCCAGCAGCCCTGACCGTTCCTACAATGAGCAGTTCTTC.

The sample holds many counts of this clonotype. CDR3 residues: CASSNQLSAQPQHF. CDR3 DNA: TGTGCCAGCTCAAACCAACTATCAGCTCAGCCCCAGCATTTT. The chain links TRBV6-1 to TRBJ1-5; D unresolved. The CDR3 length is 14 residues. V lost 8 bases to trimming and J lost 6 bases, with 17 bases between them. Germline assignment: CDR1 MNHNS and CDR2 SASEGT.